Following are 32 T cell receptor beta chains from one sample sequenced in a study of T cell repertoires in cytomegalovirus infection. What these receptors recognize is not known. TCRdb analysed the reads with MiXCR anew, one entry per CDR3 protein. This sample has 20,000 to 25,000 distinct CDR3 sequences; around 43% occur once, and the top ten carry approximately 93%. The material sequenced was CD8+ T cells from cultured PBMCs, taken from culture after CMV antigen stimulation. These receptors all come from a human donor in good health (CMV status not recorded). Some clones in this sample may be carry-over from other donors' samples.

With regard to this clonotype: At one of its ends the junction is not consistent with the germline gene, which may arise from a read error. The rearrangement uses TRBV6-9 and TRBJ1-1; D unclear. Germline CDR1 reads MNHGY; CDR2 reads SVAAGI. The CDR3 spans 15 residues. The CDR3 DNA is TGCGCCAGCAGCCAGCTAAGAGGCAAAAACACTGAAGCTTTCTTT. Translating gives CASSQLRGKNTEAFF.

This clonotype was counted at least ten times. The rearrangement joins TRBV4-1 to TRBJ1-1; the D gene is possibly TRBD1 (5 bases). The CDR3 sequence is 14 residues long. V was pared by 4 bases and J by 3 bases, with 12 bases between. The germline CDR1 and CDR2 sequences are MGHRA and YSYEKL. CDR3 region: CASSLGGRDTEAFF. DNA of the CDR3: TGCGCCAGCAGCCTGGGGGGACGGGACACTGAAGCTTTCTTT.

V gene TRBV4-1 combines with J gene TRBJ1-4, with 9 bases that match TRBD1. This CDR3 is 15 amino acids long. Germline CDR1 and CDR2: MGHRA and YSYEKL. J lost 7 bases, V lost 1 base, and 4 bases had no gene match. The CDR3 loop is CASSQVATGGEKLFF. Here the CDR3 DNA reads TGCGCCAGCAGCCAAGTTGCGACAGGGGGTGAAAAACTGTTTTTT.

For the CDR3, the DNA is TGTGCCAGCAGCGCCTCCCCTTCGACCGGGGAGCTGTTTTTT. Translated, it gives CASSASPSTGELFF. The chain couples TRBV7-4 to TRBJ2-2; D uncertain. Trimming removed 5 bases from V and 5 bases from J, with 12 bases in between. The CDR3 has 14 residues. Germline V lookup: CDR1 SGHVT, CDR2 SQSDAQ.

At least ten counts were recorded for this clonotype. The gene calls are TRBV12-3 or TRBV12-4 and TRBJ2-1, with D possibly being TRBD1 (5 bases). The CDR3 has 14 residues. Deletions cut 5 bases from V and 2 bases from J, with 10 bases between. CDR3 DNA sequence: TGTGCCAGCAGTCGAGACAGTACCTACAATGAGCAGTTCTTC. As protein: CASSRDSTYNEQFF.

This clonotype was counted between two and nine times. The rearrangement joins TRBV11-3 to TRBJ2-7; D perhaps matches TRBD1 (6 bases). Germline V gives CDR1 SGHNT, CDR2 YENEEA. This CDR3 spans 13 amino acids. V was pared by 6 bases and J by 1 base, with 10 bases between. CDR3 protein: CASRSGTSYEQYF. The DNA of the CDR3 is TGTGCCAGCAGGTCCGGGACATCCTACGAGCAGTACTTC.

This clonotype was seen at least ten times. This chain connects TRBV6-2 or TRBV6-3 to TRBJ1-1, with D maybe TRBD1 (6 bases). The length of the CDR3 is 16 residues. V was cut by 0 bases and J by 0 bases, with 11 bases left in between. Germline V lookup: CDR1 MNHEY, CDR2 SVGEGT. The CDR3 DNA is TGTGCCAGCAGTTACTCCCCGACAGGACTGAACACTGAAGCTTTCTTT. Its protein is CASSYSPTGLNTEAFF.

This clonotype was detected a few times. The CDR3 nucleotides read TGTGCCAGCAGCTTAGGATTGTGGGGGGCCGGCACTGAAGCTTTCTTT. Amino acids: CASSLGLWGAGTEAFF. The rearrangement uses TRBV7-8 and TRBJ1-1; a possible D gene is TRBD1 (6 bases). The germline CDR1 and CDR2 sequences are SGHVS and FQNEAQ. This CDR3 has 16 residues. Trimming removed 1 base at V and 4 bases at J, with 16 bases between.

The J gene is TRBJ1-2, the V gene TRBV12-3 or TRBV12-4; 9 nucleotides match TRBD1. This CDR3 is 15 amino acids long. V lost 5 bases and J lost 2; bases outside the gene matches: 6. The CDR3 sequence: CASSPTGGPNYGYTF. CDR3 nucleotides: TGTGCCAGCAGTCCTACAGGGGGCCCCAACTATGGCTACACCTTC.

V is TRBV4-1 and J is TRBJ2-7; no reliable D call. Trimming pared 1 base from V and 2 bases from J, leaving 6 bases between. Germline V lookup: CDR1 MGHRA, CDR2 YSYEKL. The CDR3 has 13 amino acids. The CDR3: CASSQGEAYEQYF. For the CDR3, the DNA is TGCGCCAGCAGCCAAGGGGAAGCCTACGAGCAGTACTTC.

This clonotype was observed a handful of times. CDR3 coding DNA: TGTGCCAGCAGCTTAGACGGCGGGGGGACAGATACGCAGTATTTT. As protein: CASSLDGGGTDTQYF. The chain has TRBV7-2 and TRBJ2-3; 8 bases map to TRBD2. The trim removed 1 base at V and 3 bases at J, leaving 3 bases unmatched. Germline V gives CDR1 SGHTA, CDR2 FQGNSA. This CDR3 has 15 amino acids.

V gene TRBV27 combines with J gene TRBJ1-5; 9 nucleotides line up with TRBD1. Unmatched junction bases numbered 6, after V lost 5 bases and J lost 7 bases. CDR3 length: 14 residues. The germline V gene encodes CDR1 MNHEY and CDR2 SMNVEV (reference sequence). The CDR3 region is CASSLGTGNQPQHF. The CDR3 DNA reads TGTGCCAGCAGTCTGGGGACAGGGAACCAGCCCCAGCATTTT.

V and J are TRBV6-2 or TRBV6-3 and TRBJ1-5; D unclear. Trimming pared 6 bases from V and 4 bases from J, leaving 10 bases between. This CDR3 region has 13 residues. CDR1 and CDR2 from the germline V gene are MNHEY and SVGEGT. For the CDR3, the DNA is TGTGCCAGCAGACCCTATAATAATCAGCCCCAGCATTTT. Protein: CASRPYNNQPQHF.

This chain joins TRBV14 and TRBJ1-6; weak D call: TRBD1 (5 bases). There are 16 residues in the CDR3. Trimming removed 0 bases at V and 7 bases at J, with 13 bases between. Germline values: CDR1 SGHDN, CDR2 FVKESK. For the CDR3, the DNA is TGTGCCAGCAGCCAAGAGCCGGGGCATAAGAATTCACCCCTCCACTTT. Translating it yields CASSQEPGHKNSPLHF.

This clonotype was counted between two and nine times. The J gene is TRBJ2-7, the V gene TRBV30; 11 nucleotides align to TRBD2. The CDR3 is 16 amino acids. The germline CDR1 and CDR2 sequences are GTSNPN and SVGIG (reference sequence). V was pared by 1 base and J by 2 bases, with 7 bases of the junction left unmatched. The CDR3 sequence: CAWSGTGTSGTYEQYF. The CDR3 bases are TGTGCCTGGAGTGGCACCGGGACTAGCGGAACCTACGAGCAGTACTTC.

In its sample, this clonotype was seen a few times. V and J are TRBV7-6 and TRBJ2-7; D assignment may be TRBD1 or TRBD2 (5 bases each). The V and J ends lost 5 bases and 4 bases respectively, with 21 bases between them. The CDR3 is 16 residues long. Germline CDR1 is SGHVS and CDR2 is FNYEAQ. The CDR3 here is CASSRPVGTGPYEQYF. CDR3 DNA sequence: TGTGCCAGCAGCCGCCCAGTGGGGACGGGACCTTACGAGCAGTACTTC.

This clonotype was detected a few times. The chain links TRBV7-9 to TRBJ2-7, with 7 positions matching TRBD2. Trimming at V came to 6 bases and at J to 0 bases, leaving 5 bases not matched to a gene. CDR1 SEHNR and CDR2 FQNEAQ come from the germline V gene (reference sequence). This CDR3 has 14 amino acids. In DNA, the CDR3 is TGTGCCAGCAGGCAGCGGGGTGACTCCTACGAGCAGTACTTC. Translation gives CASRQRGDSYEQYF.

This rearrangement joins TRBV10-3 to TRBJ2-7, with D perhaps TRBD1 (6 bases). The CDR3 spans 16 residues. V lost 7 bases to trimming and J lost 2 bases, with 21 bases between them. Germline-derived CDR1 and CDR2 are ENHRY and SYGVKD. The CDR3: CAINKGEQGAAYEQYF. In DNA form, the CDR3 reads TGTGCCATCAACAAGGGGGAACAAGGCGCTGCCTACGAGCAGTACTTC.

This clonotype was observed a few times. The chain combines TRBV7-2 with TRBJ1-4; D is ambiguous. CDR3 length: 16 residues. Germline V CDR1 and CDR2: SGHTA, FQGNSA. Trimming removed 4 bases from V and 4 bases from J, with 16 bases in between. The CDR3 spells CASSSQIPGNNEKLFF. CDR3 in DNA: TGTGCCAGCAGCTCCCAAATACCGGGAAATAATGAAAAACTGTTTTTT.

In this sample, this clonotype turned up a few times. The V and J genes are TRBV5-1 and TRBJ2-7; 8 bases fit TRBD1. CDR3 length equals 17 residues. Trimming removed 0 bases from V and 3 bases from J; junction bases left unmatched: 11. Germline CDR1 SGHRS, CDR2 YFSETQ. Here the CDR3 reads CASSLASLDRVLYEQYF. The CDR3 nucleotides read TGCGCCAGCAGCTTGGCCTCGTTGGACAGGGTCCTCTACGAGCAGTACTTC.

This clonotype was counted ten times or more. The J gene is TRBJ1-5, the V gene TRBV7-6; TRBD1 might be the D (5 bases). This CDR3 has 16 amino acids. Between the trimmed V and J ends, which lost 4 bases and 2 bases, there was a span of 15 bases. CDR1 SGHVS and CDR2 FNYEAQ come from the germline V gene. The chain's CDR3 is CASSSGKGAGNQPQHF. DNA of the CDR3: TGTGCCAGCAGCTCGGGGAAAGGGGCGGGCAATCAGCCCCAGCATTTT.

This chain links TRBV20-1 with TRBJ2-1, with 13 bases that match TRBD2. Germline CDR1 DFQATT, CDR2 SNEGSKA (reference sequence). The CDR3 has 16 amino acids. Trimming removed 5 bases from V and 6 bases from J; junction bases left unmatched: 10. In DNA form, the CDR3 reads TGCAGTGCTTACATCGCGGGGACTAGCGGGATCAATGAGCAGTTCTTC. Protein product: CSAYIAGTSGINEQFF.

This clonotype was detected many times. The chain has TRBV12-3 or TRBV12-4 and TRBJ2-7; D is possibly TRBD1 (5 bases). The CDR3 totals 15 residues. The V end lost 3 bases, the J end lost 2 bases, and 14 bases lay between the germline ends. The CDR3, as DNA: TGTGCCAGCAGTTTTCAGGGTACAAGTCCCTACGAGCAGTACTTC. Amino acid sequence: CASSFQGTSPYEQYF.

The V call is TRBV12-3 or TRBV12-4, the J call TRBJ1-3; D gene ambiguous. This CDR3 contains 13 residues. Trimming pared 5 bases from V and 6 bases from J, leaving 11 bases between. The CDR3 reads CASSPPPENTIYF. The CDR3 DNA reads TGTGCCAGCAGTCCCCCACCGGAAAACACCATATATTTT.

This chain joins TRBV7-4 and TRBJ1-5, with TRBD1 matching 8 bases. Germline V lookup: CDR1 SGHVT, CDR2 SQSDAQ. Germline trimming cut 5 bases from V and 0 bases from J; bases unmatched to any gene: 6. This CDR3 contains 16 residues. The CDR3 reads CASSPGTGHSNQPQHF. In DNA form, the CDR3 reads TGTGCCAGCAGCCCAGGGACAGGTCATAGCAATCAGCCCCAGCATTTT. The entire variable domain, with the rest obtained from reference TRBV7-4 and TRBJ1-5, is as follows: GAGVSQSPRYKVAKRGRDVALRCDSISGHVTLYWYRQTLGQGSEVLTYSQSDAQRDKSGRPSGRFSAERPERSVSTLKIQRTEQGDSAVYLCASSPGTGHSNQPQHFGDGTRLSIL.

The CDR3: CASSGQGSYEQYF. In nucleotides, the CDR3 is TGTGCCAGCAGCGGACAGGGATCGTACGAGCAGTACTTC. The J gene is TRBJ2-7, the V gene TRBV7-3; 8 positions match TRBD1. The length of the CDR3 is 13 residues. From germline, CDR1 is SGHTA and CDR2 FQGTGA. The V and J ends lost 5 bases and 4 bases, in that order; junction bases with no gene match: 4.

This clonotype appeared many times. V gene TRBV12-3 or TRBV12-4 combines with J gene TRBJ2-2, with 8 nucleotides matching TRBD2. The J segment lost 5 bases and the V segment lost 4 bases, leaving 6 bases of the junction unmatched. The CDR3 extends over 15 amino acids. Here the CDR3 DNA reads TGTGCCAGCAGTTACCGGACTAGCAGGACCGGGGAGCTGTTTTTT. This gives the protein CASSYRTSRTGELFF.

This clonotype was seen a handful of times. The genes are TRBV7-8 and TRBJ2-3, with D uncertain. CDR3 length equals 15 residues. The germline V gene has CDR1 SGHVS and CDR2 FQNEAQ. V lost 5 bases and J 0 bases, leaving 12 bases between the germline ends. DNA for the CDR3: TGTGCCAGCAGCGTGCCTGGGTCTAGCACAGATACGCAGTATTTT. This encodes CASSVPGSSTDTQYF.

The J gene is TRBJ1-5, the V gene TRBV7-9, with no clear D. Germline V lookup: CDR1 SEHNR, CDR2 FQNEAQ (reference sequence). V dropped 5 bases and J dropped 4 bases, with 6 bases sitting between them. This CDR3 region has 12 residues. CDR3 in DNA: TGTGCCAGCAGCCACGGGAATCAGCCCCAGCATTTT. Protein product: CASSHGNQPQHF.

J is TRBJ1-2 and V is TRBV2; a weak D match, TRBD1 (5 bases). Germline-derived CDR1 and CDR2 are SNHLY and FYNNEI. The CDR3 is 17 residues long. Trimming left V 6 bases short and J 2 bases short, with 22 bases between. The CDR3 loop reads CASSTEGRAHGNYGYTF. The CDR3 DNA sequence: TGTGCCAGCAGCACAGAGGGACGGGCCCACGGCAACTATGGCTACACCTTC.

The J gene is TRBJ2-5, the V gene TRBV6-6, with 8 nucleotides matching TRBD1. The length of the CDR3 is 14 residues. CDR1 is MNHNY, CDR2 SVGAGI, per germline (reference sequence). J was trimmed by 5 bases and V by 5 bases; bases with no gene match: 7. The CDR3, as DNA: TGTGCCAGCAGTGAGGGCAGGGGGCATGAGACCCAGTACTTC. Protein: CASSEGRGHETQYF.

The gene calls are TRBV7-8 and TRBJ2-5; 7 nucleotides align to TRBD2. This CDR3 is 17 amino acids long. V was pared by 2 bases and J by 1 base, with 10 bases of the junction left unmatched. CDR1 and CDR2 from the germline V gene are SGHVS and FQNEAQ. The CDR3 DNA is TGTGCCAGCAGCTTACGGCTAGCGGAGAACTTCCAAGAGACCCAGTACTTC. Residues: CASSLRLAENFQETQYF. The variable domain in full, with the rest retrieved from reference TRBV7-8 and TRBJ2-5, is GAGVSQSPRYKVAKRGQDVALRCDPISGHVSLFWYQQALGQGPEFLTYFQNEAQLDKSGLPSDRFFAERPEGSVSTLKIQRTQQEDSAVYLCASSLRLAENFQETQYFGPGTRLLVL.